This T cell receptor beta chain was recovered during a study of cytomegalovirus exposure and HLA in healthy donors. Study observations and caveats: A list of roughly 180 TCR beta chains associated with cytomegalovirus was given.

Data came from immunoSEQ multiplex PCR; TCRdb stores just in-frame clones and leaves some out. This table has a few hundred thousand clones, approximately 90% appearing once. With respect to this clone: Its target is unknown.

Germline assignment: CDR1 SGHRS and CDR2 YFSETQ. V was clipped by 0 bases and J by 0 bases, with 10 bases between them. The CDR3 has 16 residues. The rearrangement joins TRBV5-1 to TRBJ1-3, with D unclear. This sequence originates from a woman aged 18-29 years in good health and CMV-seronegative. Sequencing was done on a sample of PBMCs. The chain's CDR3 is CASSLGAGYSGNTIYF. For the CDR3, the DNA is TGCGCCAGCAGCTTGGGGGCAGGCTACTCTGGAAACACCATATATTTT. Full variable domain (remainder filled in from reference TRBV5-1 and TRBJ1-3): KAGVTQTPRYLIKTRGQQVTLSCSPISGHRSVSWYQQTPGQGLQFLFEYFSETQRNKGNFPGRFSGRQFSNSRSEMNVSTLELGDSALYLCASSLGAGYSGNTIYFGEGSWLTVV.